The present TCR beta chain was sequenced within a study of long-term antiretroviral therapy in people with HIV. This clone was seen a few times. What it binds is not known. It was version v3.0 of the immunoSEQ assay that was run at survey level. Profiling relied on immunoSEQ multiplex PCR, and the TCRdb table lists in-frame clones only, not all of them. The table includes more than 15,000 clones, approximately 81% detected once. Findings and caveats of the study: Versus controls, repertoires in people with HIV had narrower CDR3 length ranges. Information on adherence to ART, viral resistance or therapy changes was unavailable. Repertoire dominance by clones expanded before ART was seen at all time points.

The CDR3 consists of 15 residues. Germline loops: CDR1 MDHEN, CDR2 SYDVKM. The V gene lost 3 bases and the J gene lost 0 bases, with 8 bases spanning the gap. This clonotype was sampled from a man aged 45-65 years with HIV. J is TRBJ1-4 and V is TRBV28; no firm D call. The material sequenced was unsorted PBMCs, taken 0.3 years before starting antiretroviral therapy. The CDR3 bases are TGTGCCAGCAGTTTCACAACTTCAACTAATGAAAAACTGTTTTTT. Its translation is CASSFTTSTNEKLFF.